The clone carrying this T cell receptor (beta chain) has a handful of counts. Its specificity is unknown. Specified treatment: oral pan-JAK inhibitor, 5-10 mg twice daily. Peripheral blood samples and lesional scalp punch biopsies were obtained from alopecia areata patients. This entry comes from a study of CD8+ T cells in alopecia areata. Study-wide results and limits: Links between baseline CD8+ expansion and response need larger treated cohorts. Higher clonality than in normal scalp was seen in lesional scalp, especially alopecia totalis/universalis.

Extraction of RNA preceded its reverse transcription into cDNA, which served as the sequencing template. The repertoire was sequenced with immunoSEQ multiplex PCR; TCRdb's copy has only in-frame clones and lacks some. The data contain some 120,000 clones, 60% to 65% of them singletons. V was cut by 5 bases and J by 5 bases, with 13 bases left in between. This CDR3 is built from 14 residues. Germline V lookup: CDR1 SEHNR, CDR2 FQNEAQ (reference sequence). This specimen consisted of CD4+ T cells sorted from blood, obtained at week 4, from a patient treated with tofacitinib. This chain links TRBV7-9 with TRBJ2-1; tentatively, D is TRBD1 (6 bases). The clonotype comes from a human donor with alopecia areata. CDR3 residues: CASSNRAGDNEQFF. Here the CDR3 DNA reads TGTGCCAGCAGCAACCGGGCAGGGGACAATGAGCAGTTCTTC.